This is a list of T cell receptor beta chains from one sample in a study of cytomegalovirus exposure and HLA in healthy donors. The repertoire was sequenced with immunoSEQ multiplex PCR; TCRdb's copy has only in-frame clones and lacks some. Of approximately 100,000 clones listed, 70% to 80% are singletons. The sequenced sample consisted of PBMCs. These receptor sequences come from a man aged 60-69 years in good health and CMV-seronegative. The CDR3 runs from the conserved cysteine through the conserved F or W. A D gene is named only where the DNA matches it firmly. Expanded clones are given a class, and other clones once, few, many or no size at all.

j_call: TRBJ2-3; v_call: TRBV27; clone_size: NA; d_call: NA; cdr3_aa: CASSTGLRSSTDTQYF; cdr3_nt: TGTGCCAGCAGTACTGGACTAAGAAGTAGCACAGATACGCAGTATTTT
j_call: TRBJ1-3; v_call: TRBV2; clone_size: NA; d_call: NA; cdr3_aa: CASSATGDISGNTIYF; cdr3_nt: TGTGCCAGCAGTGCGACAGGAGATATCTCTGGAAACACCATATATTTT
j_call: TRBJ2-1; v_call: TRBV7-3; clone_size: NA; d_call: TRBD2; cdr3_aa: CASSLTSGGTYNEQFF; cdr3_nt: TGTGCCAGCAGCTTAACTAGCGGGGGTACCTACAATGAGCAGTTCTTC
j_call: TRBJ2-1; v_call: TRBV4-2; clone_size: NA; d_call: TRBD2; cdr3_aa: CASSQVLAGGLGEQFF; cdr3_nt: TGTGCCAGCAGCCAAGTTTTAGCGGGGGGCCTTGGTGAGCAGTTCTTC
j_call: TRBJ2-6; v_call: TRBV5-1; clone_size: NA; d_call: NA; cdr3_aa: CASSLGSGTGANVLTF; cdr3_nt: TGCGCCAGCAGCTTGGGGTCGGGAACTGGGGCCAACGTCCTGACTTTC
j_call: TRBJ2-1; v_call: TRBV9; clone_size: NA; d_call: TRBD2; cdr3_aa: CASSPWVFQRGGRDEQFF; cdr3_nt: TGTGCCAGCAGCCCCTGGGTATTTCAGCGGGGGGGCCGGGATGAGCAGTTCTTC
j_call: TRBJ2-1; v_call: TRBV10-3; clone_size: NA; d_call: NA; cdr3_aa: CAITGGRDEQFF; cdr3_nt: TGTGCCATCACGGGGGGCAGGGATGAGCAGTTCTTC
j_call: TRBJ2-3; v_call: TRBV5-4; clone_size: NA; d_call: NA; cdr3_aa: CASRLKTEDTQYF; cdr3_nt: TGTGCCAGCAGATTGAAGACAGAAGATACGCAGTATTTT
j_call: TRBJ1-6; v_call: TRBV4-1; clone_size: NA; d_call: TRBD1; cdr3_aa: CASSQEAGQGSYNSPLHF; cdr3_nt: TGCGCCAGCAGCCAAGAGGCGGGACAGGGAAGCTATAATTCACCCCTCCACTTT
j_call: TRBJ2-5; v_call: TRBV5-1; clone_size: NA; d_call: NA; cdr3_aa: CASSLAQETQYF; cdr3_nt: TGCGCCAGCAGCTTGGCACAAGAGACCCAGTACTTC
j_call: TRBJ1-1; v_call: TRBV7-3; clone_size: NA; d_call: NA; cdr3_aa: CASSLSGGNTEAFF; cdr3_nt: TGTGCCAGCAGCTTATCGGGGGGGAACACTGAAGCTTTCTTT
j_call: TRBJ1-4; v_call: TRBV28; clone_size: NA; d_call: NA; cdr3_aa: CASSPDSFNEKLFF; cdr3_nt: TGTGCCAGCAGTCCCGACAGTTTTAATGAAAAACTGTTTTTT
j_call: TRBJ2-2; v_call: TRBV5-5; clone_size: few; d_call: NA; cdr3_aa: CASSAYYNTGELFF; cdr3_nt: TGTGCCAGCAGCGCCTACTACAACACCGGGGAGCTGTTTTTT
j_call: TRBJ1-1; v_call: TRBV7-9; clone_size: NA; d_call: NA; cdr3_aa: CASNMGGGNTEAFF; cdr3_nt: TGTGCCAGCAACATGGGAGGGGGGAACACTGAAGCTTTCTTT
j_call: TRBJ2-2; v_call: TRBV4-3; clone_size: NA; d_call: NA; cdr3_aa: CASSLGAGASAGELFF; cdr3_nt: TGCGCCAGCAGCCTCGGGGCGGGGGCCTCGGCCGGGGAGCTGTTTTTT
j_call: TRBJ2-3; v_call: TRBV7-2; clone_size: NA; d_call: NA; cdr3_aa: CASSLVQGRLREYF; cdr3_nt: TGTGCCAGCAGCTTAGTTCAGGGCCGCTTACGGGAGTATTTT
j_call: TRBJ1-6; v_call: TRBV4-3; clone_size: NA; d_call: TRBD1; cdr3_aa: CASSATGGQSPLHF; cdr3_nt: TGCGCCAGCAGCGCGACAGGGGGCCAATCACCCCTCCACTTT
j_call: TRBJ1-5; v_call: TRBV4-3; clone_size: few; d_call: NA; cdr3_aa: CASSQENSKSQPQHF; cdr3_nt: TGCGCCAGCAGCCAAGAAAACAGTAAGAGTCAGCCCCAGCATTTT
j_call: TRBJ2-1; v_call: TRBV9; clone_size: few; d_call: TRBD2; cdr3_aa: CASSASLAGAIREQFF; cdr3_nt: TGTGCCAGCAGCGCCTCACTAGCGGGGGCAATTAGAGAGCAGTTCTTC
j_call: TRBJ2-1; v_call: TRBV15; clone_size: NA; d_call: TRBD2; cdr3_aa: CATSRLAGNEQFF; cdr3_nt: TGTGCCACCAGCAGACTAGCGGGGAATGAGCAGTTCTTC
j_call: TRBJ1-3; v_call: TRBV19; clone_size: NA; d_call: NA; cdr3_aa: CASSIGGVFSGNTIYF; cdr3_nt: TGTGCCAGTAGTATAGGGGGAGTTTTTTCTGGAAACACCATATATTTT
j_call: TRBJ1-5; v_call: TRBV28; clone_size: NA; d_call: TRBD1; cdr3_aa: CASSVYTTGWQPQHF; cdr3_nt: TGTGCCAGCAGTGTCTACACGACAGGGTGGCAGCCCCAGCATTTT
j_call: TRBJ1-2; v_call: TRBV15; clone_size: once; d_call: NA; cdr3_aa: CATRLGAQVNYGYTF; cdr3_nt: TGTGCCACTCGCTTGGGGGCCCAGGTTAACTATGGCTACACCTTC
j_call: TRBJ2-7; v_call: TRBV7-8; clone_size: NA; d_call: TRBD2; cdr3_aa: CASSPRTSGSYEQYF; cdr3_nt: TGTGCCAGCAGCCCGCGGACTAGCGGGTCCTACGAGCAGTACTTC
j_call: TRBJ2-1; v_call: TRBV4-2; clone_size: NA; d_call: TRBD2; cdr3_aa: CASSGGVDYNEQFF; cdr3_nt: TGTGCCAGCTCGGGGGGGGTCGATTACAATGAGCAGTTCTTC
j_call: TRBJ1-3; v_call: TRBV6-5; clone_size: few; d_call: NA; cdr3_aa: CASSYGQSGNTIYF; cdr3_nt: TGTGCCAGCAGTTACGGACAGTCTGGAAACACCATATATTTT
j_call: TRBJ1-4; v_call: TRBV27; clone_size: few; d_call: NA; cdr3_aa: CASSWSGPGRSEKLFF; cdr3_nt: TGTGCCAGCAGTTGGTCCGGGCCTGGGAGGAGTGAAAAACTGTTTTTT
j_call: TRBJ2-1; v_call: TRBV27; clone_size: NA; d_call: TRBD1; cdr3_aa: CASSPRDRGSGGQFF; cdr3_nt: TGTGCCAGCAGTCCCCGGGACAGGGGGTCAGGCGGGCAGTTCTTC
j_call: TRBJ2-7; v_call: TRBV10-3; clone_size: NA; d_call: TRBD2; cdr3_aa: CAISEGRDYYEQYF; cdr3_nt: TGTGCCATCAGTGAGGGCCGGGACTACTACGAGCAGTACTTC
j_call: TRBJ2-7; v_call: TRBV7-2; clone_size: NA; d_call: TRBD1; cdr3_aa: CASSLRQGFHEQYF; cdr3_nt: TGTGCCAGCAGCTTAAGACAGGGGTTCCACGAGCAGTACTTC
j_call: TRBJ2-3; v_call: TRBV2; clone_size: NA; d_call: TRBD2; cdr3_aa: CASTRGGADTQYF; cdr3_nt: TGTGCCAGCACCCGGGGGGGCGCAGATACGCAGTATTTT
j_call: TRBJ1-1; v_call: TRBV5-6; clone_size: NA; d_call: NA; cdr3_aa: CASSWGGTNDF; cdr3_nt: TGTGCCAGCAGCTGGGGAGGGACGAACGACTTT
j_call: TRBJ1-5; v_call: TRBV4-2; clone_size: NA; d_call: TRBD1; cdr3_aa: CASSQETGGGQPQHF; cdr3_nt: TGTGCCAGCAGCCAGGAGACAGGGGGCGGTCAGCCCCAGCATTTT
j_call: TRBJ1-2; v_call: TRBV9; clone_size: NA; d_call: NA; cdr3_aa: CASSAPGGYTF; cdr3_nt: TGTGCCAGCAGCGCCCCGGGGGGCTACACCTTC
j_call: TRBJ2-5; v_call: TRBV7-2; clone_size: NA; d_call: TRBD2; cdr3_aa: CASSHRGTGGLETQYF; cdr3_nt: TGTGCCAGCAGCCACCGTGGAACGGGGGGGCTGGAGACCCAGTACTTC
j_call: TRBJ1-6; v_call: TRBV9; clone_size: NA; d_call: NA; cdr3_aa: CASSVESNSYNSPLHF; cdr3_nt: TGTGCCAGCAGCGTAGAGAGCAACTCCTATAATTCACCCCTCCACTTT
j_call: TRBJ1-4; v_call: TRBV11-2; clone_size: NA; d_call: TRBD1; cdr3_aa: CASSYLGTGANEKLFF; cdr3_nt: TGTGCCAGCAGCTATCTCGGGACAGGGGCTAATGAAAAACTGTTTTTT
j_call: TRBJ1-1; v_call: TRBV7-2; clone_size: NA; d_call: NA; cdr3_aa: CASSLERSPGVGAFF; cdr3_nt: TGTGCCAGCAGCCTAGAAAGATCACCAGGTGTCGGAGCTTTCTTT
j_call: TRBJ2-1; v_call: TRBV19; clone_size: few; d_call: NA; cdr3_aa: CASKGYRETDEQFF; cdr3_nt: TGTGCCAGTAAGGGGTACAGGGAAACAGATGAGCAGTTCTTC
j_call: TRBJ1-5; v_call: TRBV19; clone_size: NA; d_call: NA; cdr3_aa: CASTIGGGRNQPQHF; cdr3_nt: TGTGCCAGTACCATCGGCGGGGGACGGAATCAGCCCCAGCATTTT
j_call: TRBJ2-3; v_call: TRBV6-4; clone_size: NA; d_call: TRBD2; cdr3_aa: CASSSTEAGGQYF; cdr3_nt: TGTGCCAGCAGCTCCACCGAAGCGGGGGGCCAGTATTTT
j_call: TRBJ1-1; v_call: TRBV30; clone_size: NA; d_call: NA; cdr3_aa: CAWSGSLGRLNTEAFF; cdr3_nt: TGTGCCTGGAGTGGCTCCTTAGGCAGACTCAACACTGAAGCTTTCTTT
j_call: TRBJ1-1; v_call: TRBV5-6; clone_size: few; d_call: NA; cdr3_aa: CASSLIRAPEAFF; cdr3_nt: TGTGCCAGCAGCTTGATCAGGGCGCCTGAAGCTTTCTTT
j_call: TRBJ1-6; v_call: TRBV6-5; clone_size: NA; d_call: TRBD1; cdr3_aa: CASGDRADYNSPLHF; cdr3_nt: TGTGCCAGCGGAGACAGGGCTGACTATAATTCACCCCTCCACTTT
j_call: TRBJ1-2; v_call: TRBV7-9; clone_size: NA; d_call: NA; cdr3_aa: CASSGERIRYTF; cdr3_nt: TGTGCCAGCAGCGGTGAGAGGATTCGCTACACCTTC
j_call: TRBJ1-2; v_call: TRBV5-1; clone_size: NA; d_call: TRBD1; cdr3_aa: CASSPNTGGNYGYTF; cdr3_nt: TGCGCCAGCAGCCCGAACACAGGGGGCAACTATGGCTACACCTTC
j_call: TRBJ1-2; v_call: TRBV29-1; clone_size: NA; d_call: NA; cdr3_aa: CSALGHWGYTF; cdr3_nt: TGCAGCGCACTGGGGCACTGGGGCTACACCTTC
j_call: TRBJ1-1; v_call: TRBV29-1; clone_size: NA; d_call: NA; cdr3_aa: CSANRDINTEAFF; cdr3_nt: TGCAGCGCCAACCGGGACATTAACACTGAAGCTTTCTTT